This TCR beta chain was captured in a study of spatial heterogeneity in lung cancer. Findings and limits, study-wide: Tumor mutation counts were tracked by expanded intratumoral alpha and beta TCR counts.

There are 15 residues in the CDR3. CDR1 and CDR2 from the germline V gene are MDHEN and SYDVKM. V was pared by 7 bases and J by 7 bases, with 14 bases of the junction left unmatched. TCRdb passed the 5' RACE reads through MiXCR, listing each CDR3 protein once. Counted here are over 4,500 distinct CDR3 sequences, roughly 30% occurring once; the ten biggest clones make up 15%. The time point: sample taken at primary tumor resection. Patients with untreated early-stage non-small cell lung cancer, numbering approximately 70, were the donors. With regard to this clonotype: Its antigen is not known.

The material sequenced was lung tumor tissue, taken at surgery. The V call is TRBV28, the J call TRBJ2-7, with 9 bases aligning to TRBD2. The TCR comes from a male donor with early-stage non-small cell lung cancer. Written as DNA, the CDR3 is TGTGCCAGCATAGGTCTAGCGGGACCAAAGGGAGAGCAGTACTTC. Its protein product is CASIGLAGPKGEQYF.